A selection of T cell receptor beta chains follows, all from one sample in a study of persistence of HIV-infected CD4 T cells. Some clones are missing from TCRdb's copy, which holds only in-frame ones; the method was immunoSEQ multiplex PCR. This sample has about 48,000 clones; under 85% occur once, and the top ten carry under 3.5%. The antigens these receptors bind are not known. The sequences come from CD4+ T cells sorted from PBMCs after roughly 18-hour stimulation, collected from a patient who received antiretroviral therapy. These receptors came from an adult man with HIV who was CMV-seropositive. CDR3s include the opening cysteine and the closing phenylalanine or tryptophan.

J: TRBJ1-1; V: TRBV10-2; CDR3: CASSPQGGTEAFF
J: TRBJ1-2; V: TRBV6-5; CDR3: CASSYYAGQGFLGF
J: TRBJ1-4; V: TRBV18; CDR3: CASRPGGDEKLFF
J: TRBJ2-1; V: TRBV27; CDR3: CASRSIAGGHEQFF
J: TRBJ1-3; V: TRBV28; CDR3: CASTLWGSGNTIYF
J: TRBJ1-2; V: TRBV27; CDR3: CASSPRRTANYGYTF
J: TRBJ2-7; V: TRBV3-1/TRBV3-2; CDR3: CASSLALPNYEQYF
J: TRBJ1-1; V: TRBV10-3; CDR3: CAIKQGVNTEAFF
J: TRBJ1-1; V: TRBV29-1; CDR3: CSVGRTEAFF
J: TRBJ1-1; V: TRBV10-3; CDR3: CAIMMGLNTEAFF
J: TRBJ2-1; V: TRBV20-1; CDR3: CSASPSGRMYNEQFF
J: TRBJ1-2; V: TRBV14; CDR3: CASSPLVGTGPNYGYTF
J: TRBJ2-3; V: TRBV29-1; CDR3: CSVAALAGEDTQYF
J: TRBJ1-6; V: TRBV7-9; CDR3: CASSLVGTGTSPLHF
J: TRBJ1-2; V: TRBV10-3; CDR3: CAISESSTGDGYTF
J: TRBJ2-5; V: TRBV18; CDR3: CASSPGGKGRQETQYF
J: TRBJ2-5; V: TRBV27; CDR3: CASSSPGRRWETQYF
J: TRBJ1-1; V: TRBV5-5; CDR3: CASSLVGTGPLNTEAFF
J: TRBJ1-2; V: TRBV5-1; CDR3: CASSLDADTNYGYTF
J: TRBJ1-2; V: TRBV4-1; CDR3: CASSVREAETIGYTF
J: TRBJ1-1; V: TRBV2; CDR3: CASRPEGPQGTFF
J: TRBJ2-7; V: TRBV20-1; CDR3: CSASGQVNFDEQYF
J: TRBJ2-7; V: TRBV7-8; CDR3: CASSLKMTSGSRPISYEQYF
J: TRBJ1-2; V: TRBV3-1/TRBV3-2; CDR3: CASSQEAGGRSYTF
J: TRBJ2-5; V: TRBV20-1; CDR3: CSASLQTGQETQYF
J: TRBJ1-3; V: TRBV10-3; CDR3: CAIAQGISGNTIYF
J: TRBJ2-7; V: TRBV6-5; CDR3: CASSRDYQGSYEQYF
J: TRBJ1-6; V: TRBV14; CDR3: CASSQGGSYNSPLHF
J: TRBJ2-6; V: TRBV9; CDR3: CASSVVRAGANVLTF
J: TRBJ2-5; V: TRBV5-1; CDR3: CASSLTSWETQYF
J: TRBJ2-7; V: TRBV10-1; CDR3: CASSESLPGGPSHEQYF
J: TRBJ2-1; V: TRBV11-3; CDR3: CASSLGLAGGNEQFF
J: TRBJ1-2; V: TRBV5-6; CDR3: CASSLRDGYTF
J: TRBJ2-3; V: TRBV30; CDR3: CAWGRGTSGGTDTQYF
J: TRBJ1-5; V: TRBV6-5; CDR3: CASSWESNQPQHF
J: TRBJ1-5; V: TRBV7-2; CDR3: CASTEDRDQPQHF
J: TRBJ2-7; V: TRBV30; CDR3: CAWTLGTSGSYEQYF
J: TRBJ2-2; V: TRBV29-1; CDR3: CSVERQGITGELFF
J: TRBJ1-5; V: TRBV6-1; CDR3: CASSEVRGQPQHF
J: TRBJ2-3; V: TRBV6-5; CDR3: CASSYSSNRPDTQYF
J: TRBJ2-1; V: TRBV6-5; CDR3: CASTGGSYNEQFF
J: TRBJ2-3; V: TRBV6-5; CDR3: CASSYYKDSTDTQYF
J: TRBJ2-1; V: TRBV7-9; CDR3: CASSLVGSHEQFF
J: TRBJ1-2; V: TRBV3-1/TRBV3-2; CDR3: CASSPGQENYGYTF
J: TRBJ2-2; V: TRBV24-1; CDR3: CATSDLQQGPGELFF
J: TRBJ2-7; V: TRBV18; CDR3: CASSPRQGEAYEQYF
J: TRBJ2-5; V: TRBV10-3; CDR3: CAISEGWKGTQYF
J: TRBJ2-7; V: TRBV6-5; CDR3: CASNPGGPGGEQYF
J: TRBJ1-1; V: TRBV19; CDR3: CASSLRRTGAGLFTEAFF